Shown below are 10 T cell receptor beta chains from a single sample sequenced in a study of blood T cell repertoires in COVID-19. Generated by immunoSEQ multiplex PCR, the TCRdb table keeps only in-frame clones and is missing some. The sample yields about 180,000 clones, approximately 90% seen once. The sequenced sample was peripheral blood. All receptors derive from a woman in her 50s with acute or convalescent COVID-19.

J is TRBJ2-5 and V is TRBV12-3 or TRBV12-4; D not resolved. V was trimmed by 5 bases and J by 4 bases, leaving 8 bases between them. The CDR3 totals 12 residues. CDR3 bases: TGTGCCAGCAGTCCCGAGAGAGAGACCCAGTACTTC. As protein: CASSPERETQYF.

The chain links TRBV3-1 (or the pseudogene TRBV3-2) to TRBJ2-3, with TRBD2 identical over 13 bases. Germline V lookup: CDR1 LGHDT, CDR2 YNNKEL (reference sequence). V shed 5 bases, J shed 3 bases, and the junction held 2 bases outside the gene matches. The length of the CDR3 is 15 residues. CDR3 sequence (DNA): TGTGCCAGCAGCTCGGGACTAGCGGGGACAGATACGCAGTATTTT. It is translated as CASSSGLAGTDTQYF.

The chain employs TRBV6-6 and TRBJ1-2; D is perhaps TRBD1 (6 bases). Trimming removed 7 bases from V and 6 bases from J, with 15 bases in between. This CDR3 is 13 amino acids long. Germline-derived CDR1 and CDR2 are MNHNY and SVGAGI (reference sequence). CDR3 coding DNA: TGTGCCAGCACCAGAGGGGGACGGGATGGCTACACCTTC. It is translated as CASTRGGRDGYTF.

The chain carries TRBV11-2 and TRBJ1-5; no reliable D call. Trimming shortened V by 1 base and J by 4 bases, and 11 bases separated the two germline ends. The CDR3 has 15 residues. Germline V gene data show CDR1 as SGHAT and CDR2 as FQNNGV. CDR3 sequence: CASSLGAHGNQPQHF. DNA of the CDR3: TGTGCCAGCAGCTTAGGGGCTCATGGGAATCAGCCCCAGCATTTT.

In DNA form, the CDR3 reads TGTGCCAGCGTCCAGGGAGGCCTGGGGGAGCTGTTTTTT. Translated: CASVQGGLGELFF. The chain has TRBV6-6 and TRBJ2-2; D may be TRBD2 (6 bases). This CDR3 spans 13 amino acids. V lost 8 bases to trimming and J lost 8 bases, with 15 bases between them. CDR1 is MNHNY and CDR2 is SVGAGI in the germline V gene (reference sequence).

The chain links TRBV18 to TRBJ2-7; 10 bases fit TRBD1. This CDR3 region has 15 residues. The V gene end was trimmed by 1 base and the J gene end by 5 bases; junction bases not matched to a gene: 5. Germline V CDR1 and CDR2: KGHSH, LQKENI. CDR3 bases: TGTGCCAGCTCACCACGGGGACAGGGGACCGACGAGCAGTACTTC. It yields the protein CASSPRGQGTDEQYF.

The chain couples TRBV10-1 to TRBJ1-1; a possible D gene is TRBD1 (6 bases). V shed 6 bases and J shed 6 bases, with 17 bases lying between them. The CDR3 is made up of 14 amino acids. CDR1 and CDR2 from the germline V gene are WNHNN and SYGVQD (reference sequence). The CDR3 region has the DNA TGCGCCAGCAGCGACAGTTCGAGACAGGCTGAAGCTTTCTTT. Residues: CASSDSSRQAEAFF.

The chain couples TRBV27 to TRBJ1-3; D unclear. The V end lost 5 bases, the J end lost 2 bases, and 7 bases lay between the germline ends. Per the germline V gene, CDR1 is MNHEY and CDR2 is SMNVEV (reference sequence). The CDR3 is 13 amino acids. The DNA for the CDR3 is TGTGCCAGCAGTCTCCCCCCTGGAAACACCATATATTTT. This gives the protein CASSLPPGNTIYF.

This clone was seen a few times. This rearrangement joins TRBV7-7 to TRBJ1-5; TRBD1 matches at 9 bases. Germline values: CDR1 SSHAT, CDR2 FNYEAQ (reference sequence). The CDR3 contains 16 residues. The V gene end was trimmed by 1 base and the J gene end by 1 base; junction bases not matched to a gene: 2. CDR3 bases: TGTGCCAGCAGCTTAGTGGGGACAGGGAGCAATCAGCCCCAGCATTTT. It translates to CASSLVGTGSNQPQHF.

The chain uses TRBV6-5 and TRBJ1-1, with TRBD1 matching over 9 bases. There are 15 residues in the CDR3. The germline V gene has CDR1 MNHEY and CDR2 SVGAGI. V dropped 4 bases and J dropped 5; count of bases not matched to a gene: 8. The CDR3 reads CASSSIGTGRTEAFF. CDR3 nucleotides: TGTGCCAGCAGTTCAATTGGGACAGGGAGGACTGAAGCTTTCTTT.